This T cell receptor beta chain was found in a study of blood T cell repertoires in COVID-19. Study overall: COVID-19 samples collected from the United States, Italy and Spain covered acute and convalescent phases. T cells, B-cell-depleted T cells, or PBMCs provided the cDNA or gDNA that served as material.

Study processing details: Amplification of reference gene primers provided the estimated nucleated cell counts. Sequencing was performed with immunoSEQ multiplex PCR; in TCRdb, only in-frame clones are kept and a portion is missing. Clone size and V and J calls were adopted from that table, with D and trimming inferred from the DNA. Altogether 70,000 to 75,000 clones are present, approximately 78% being singletons, with the ten largest covering approximately 5%. V trimming: 2 bases; J trimming: 1 base; junction bases outside the gene matches: 1. Germline V gives CDR1 MNHNY, CDR2 SVGAGI (reference sequence). The CDR3 length is 16 residues.

The TCR sequence derives from a woman over 75 with active or convalescent COVID-19. Specimen: peripheral blood. The chain links TRBV6-6 to TRBJ1-5, with 11 bases that match TRBD1. The CDR3 protein is CASSYGTGGSNQPQHF. Written as DNA, the CDR3 is TGTGCCAGCAGTTACGGGACAGGGGGGAGCAATCAGCCCCAGCATTTT.